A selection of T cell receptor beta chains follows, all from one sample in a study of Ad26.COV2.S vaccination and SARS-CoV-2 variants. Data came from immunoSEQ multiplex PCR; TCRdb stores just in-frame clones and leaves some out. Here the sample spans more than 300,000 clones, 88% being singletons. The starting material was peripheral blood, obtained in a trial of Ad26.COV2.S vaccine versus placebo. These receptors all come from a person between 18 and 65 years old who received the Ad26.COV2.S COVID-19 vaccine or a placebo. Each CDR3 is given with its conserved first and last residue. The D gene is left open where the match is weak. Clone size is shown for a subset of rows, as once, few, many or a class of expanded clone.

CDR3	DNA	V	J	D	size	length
CASSLLGRGPNQPQHF	TGTGCCAGCAGCTTACTCGGCAGGGGGCCTAATCAGCCCCAGCATTTT	TRBV7-2	TRBJ1-5	TRBD1	.	16
CASSQTGPLMEQFF	TGCGCCAGCAGCCAAACGGGACCGCTAATGGAGCAGTTCTTC	TRBV4-3	TRBJ2-1	.	.	14
CASRAQETQYF	TGTGCCAGCAGAGCCCAAGAGACCCAGTACTTC	TRBV27	TRBJ2-5	.	.	11
CASSPPRANQETQYF	TGTGCCAGCAGTCCACCCCGGGCGAATCAAGAGACCCAGTACTTC	TRBV28	TRBJ2-5	.	.	15
CAISERNTRLNNEQFF	TGTGCCATCAGTGAGAGAAACACCCGTCTGAACAATGAGCAGTTCTTC	TRBV10-3	TRBJ2-1	.	.	16
CASSLVPTLGANVLTF	TGTGCCAGCAGCTTGGTCCCCACCCTAGGGGCCAACGTCCTGACTTTC	TRBV5-4	TRBJ2-6	.	.	16
CASSYWGLGYTF	TGTGCCAGCAGTTACTGGGGGCTAGGCTACACCTTC	TRBV6-5	TRBJ1-2	.	.	12
CASSDPPGTGNTIYF	TGTGCCAGCAGCGACCCCCCGGGAACTGGAAACACCATATATTTT	TRBV3-1/TRBV3-2	TRBJ1-3	.	.	15
CASSFEGRYEQYF	TGTGCCAGCAGCTTTGAGGGGCGGTACGAGCAGTACTTC	TRBV7-9	TRBJ2-7	.	.	13
CASSKQGGTSYEQYF	TGCGCCAGCAGCAAACAGGGTGGTACATCCTACGAGCAGTACTTC	TRBV5-1	TRBJ2-7	.	once	15
CASSLRTGLDTQYF	TGTGCCAGCAGCTTACGGACAGGGTTAGATACGCAGTATTTT	TRBV7-9	TRBJ2-3	TRBD1	.	14
CASSARTGFFSPLHF	TGCGCCAGCAGCGCACGGACAGGGTTTTTTTCACCCCTCCACTTT	TRBV4-3	TRBJ1-6	TRBD1	.	15
CASSSGTGQPQHF	TGCGCCAGCAGCTCCGGGACAGGCCAGCCCCAGCATTTT	TRBV5-1	TRBJ1-5	TRBD1	.	13
CASSPASTPTTDTQYF	TGTGCCAGCAGTCCTGCCTCTACGCCCACCACAGATACGCAGTATTTT	TRBV28	TRBJ2-3	.	.	16
CASSEPGRGAGNTIYF	TGTGCCAGCAGTGAACCGGGCAGAGGAGCTGGAAACACCATATATTTT	TRBV6-1	TRBJ1-3	.	few	16
CATSSLTLVTSGRAETLYTQYF	TGTGCCACCAGCAGTCTTACTCTTGTGACTAGCGGGAGGGCCGAAACCCTATATACGCAGTATTTT	TRBV15	TRBJ2-3	TRBD2	.	22
CASSLIWTSGTYNEQFF	TGTGCCAGCAGCTTAATCTGGACTAGCGGGACCTACAATGAGCAGTTCTTC	TRBV12-1	TRBJ2-1	.	.	17
CASSLRTYGEKLFF	TGCGCCAGCAGCTTGCGGACTTACGGGGAAAAACTGTTTTTT	TRBV5-1	TRBJ1-4	.	once	14
CASSAGLAESYEQYF	TGTGCCAGCAGCGCTGGACTAGCGGAATCCTACGAGCAGTACTTC	TRBV11-2	TRBJ2-7	TRBD2	once	15
CASSDNYEQYF	TGTGCCAGCAGCGACAACTACGAGCAGTACTTC	TRBV12-3/TRBV12-4	TRBJ2-7	.	.	11